The clone carrying this T cell receptor (beta chain) was detected only once. Its antigen is still unknown. This record belongs to a study of blood T cells in healthy people across ages. Study as a whole: Using template switching, researchers captured about one barcoded beta molecule for each two T cells.

Study-wide points: Nothing was known about donor CMV status, and this possibly confounded expanded clonotype changes.

A second PCR of about 7 to 12 cycles used a sample-barcoded 5' primer and a J-beta primer mix. No fewer than 3 million CDR3-containing paired-end reads came from each sample. TCRdb analysed the 5' RACE reads with MiXCR anew, one entry per CDR3 protein. The sample yields 700,000 to 800,000 distinct CDR3 sequences, approximately 43% seen once. The TCR comes from a woman aged 55-70 years in good health. The sample comprised blood.

CDR3 sequence reads: CASSFGGRATGELFF. The CDR3 nucleotides are TGTGCCAGCAGTTTTGGCGGGAGGGCCACCGGGGAGCTGTTTTTT. The rearrangement joins TRBV27 to TRBJ2-2; the match to TRBD2 covers 9 bases. Germline-derived CDR1 and CDR2 are MNHEY and SMNVEV (reference sequence). The CDR3 runs 15 residues. V was clipped by 3 bases and J by 4 bases; unmatched bases: 3.